This record covers a single T cell receptor (beta chain). Its antigen is currently unknown. The sample comes from a study of identical twins. Broader study findings: A cross-sectional statistical analysis, not follow-up of the same donors, supported the conclusions.

The CDR3 is 18 amino acids. Germline CDR1 reads KGHSH; CDR2 reads LQKENI. The V and J ends lost 1 base and 0 bases respectively, with 18 bases between them. TCRdb called the 5' RACE reads again in MiXCR, with one record for every CDR3 protein. The sample shows about 700,000 distinct CDR3 sequences, roughly 6% of them seen only once. The clonotype originates from a man aged 18 to 29 in good health. This sequence joins TRBV18 and TRBJ1-1; D is unclear. The source material was naive T cells sorted from blood. In DNA, the CDR3 is TGTGCCAGCTCACCACGCGACAAAGCGAAGGGCTTGAACACTGAAGCTTTCTTT. The encoded protein is CASSPRDKAKGLNTEAFF.